This T cell receptor (beta chain) emerged from a study of cytomegalovirus exposure and HLA in healthy donors. Study-level information: The 110 or so validation repertoires were produced on the same platform as the 720 or so repertoires of the first cohort. This was reported in a later analysis.

Sequencing was performed with immunoSEQ multiplex PCR; in TCRdb, only in-frame clones are kept and a portion is missing. The top ten hold around 9.6% of the sample, which has about 160,000 clones, about four fifths seen once. As concerns this clone: No antigen is known for it.

General study results and limits: TCR beta chains numbering more than 150 were designated cytomegalovirus-associated. The tendency of first-cohort TCR clusters to co-occur in the 100 to 150 validation repertoires was identified by a subsequent analysis.

Trimming stripped 5 bases from V and 5 bases from J, with 9 bases between. Per the germline V gene, CDR1 is SQVTM and CDR2 is ANQGSEA. CDR3 length: 12 residues. The sample was PBMCs. This sequence was found in a young man in good health and CMV-seropositive. The chain uses TRBV29-1 and TRBJ2-2; tentative D call: TRBD2 (6 bases). The CDR3 loop is CSVSGDTGELFF. CDR3 nucleotides: TGCAGCGTTTCGGGGGATACCGGGGAGCTGTTTTTT.